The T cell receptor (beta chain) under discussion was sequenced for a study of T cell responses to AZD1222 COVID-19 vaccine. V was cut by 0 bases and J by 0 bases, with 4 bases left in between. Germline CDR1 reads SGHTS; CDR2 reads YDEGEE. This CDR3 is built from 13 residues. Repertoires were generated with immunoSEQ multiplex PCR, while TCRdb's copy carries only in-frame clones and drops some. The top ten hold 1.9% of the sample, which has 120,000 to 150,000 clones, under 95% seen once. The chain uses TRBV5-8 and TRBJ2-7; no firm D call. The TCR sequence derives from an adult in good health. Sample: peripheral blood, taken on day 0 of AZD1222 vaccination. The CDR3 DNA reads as TGTGCCAGCAGCTTGGTTGACTCCTACGAGCAGTACTTC. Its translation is CASSLVDSYEQYF. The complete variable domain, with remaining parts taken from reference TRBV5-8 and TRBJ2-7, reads EAGVTQSPTHLIKTRGQQATLRCSPISGHTSVYWYQQALGLGLQFLLWYDEGEERNRGNFPPRFSGRQFPNYSSELNVNALELEDSALYLCASSLVDSYEQYFGPGTRLTVT.